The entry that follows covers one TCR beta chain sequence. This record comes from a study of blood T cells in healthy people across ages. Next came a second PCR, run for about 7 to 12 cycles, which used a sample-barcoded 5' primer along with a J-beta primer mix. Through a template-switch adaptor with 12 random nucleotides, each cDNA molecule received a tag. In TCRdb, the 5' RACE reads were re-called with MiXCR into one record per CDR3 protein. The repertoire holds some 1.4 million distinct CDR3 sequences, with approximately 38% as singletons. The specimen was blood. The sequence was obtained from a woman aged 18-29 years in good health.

The CDR3 DNA follows: TGTGCCAGCAGCCCAGGGAACCTTAACTATGGCTACACCTTC. Translating it yields CASSPGNLNYGYTF. V is TRBV14 and J is TRBJ1-2; D is possibly TRBD1 (5 bases). Trimming removed 4 bases at V and 1 base at J, with 10 bases between. CDR1 is SGHDN, CDR2 FVKESK, per germline. The CDR3 runs 14 residues.